A selection of T cell receptor beta chains follows, all from one sample in a study of patients with pleural tuberculosis. TCRdb processed the reads anew with MiXCR; each CDR3 protein has one entry. The data show around 49,000 distinct CDR3 sequences, about 7.3% seen once. Every receptor here comes from a human donor with pleural tuberculosis. CDR3s include the opening cysteine and the closing phenylalanine or tryptophan. Fields, in order: CDR3 length, J gene, clone size, V gene, CDR3 protein. Size values are once, few and many counts, or a class for expanded clones, and some rows have none.

len: 14
j_gene: TRBJ2-7
abundance: many
v_gene: TRBV28
CDR3aa: CASSLSAGSYEQYF

len: 15
j_gene: TRBJ2-1
abundance: .
v_gene: TRBV20-1
CDR3aa: CGAQIPGYSYNEQFF

len: 15
j_gene: TRBJ1-1
abundance: many
v_gene: TRBV19
CDR3aa: CASSIGFHENTEAFF

len: 13
j_gene: TRBJ2-5
abundance: many
v_gene: TRBV5-4
CDR3aa: CASSFGAPGTQYF

len: 15
j_gene: TRBJ2-1
abundance: .
v_gene: TRBV12-3/TRBV12-4
CDR3aa: CASSLNRGRDNEQFF

len: 15
j_gene: TRBJ2-1
abundance: many
v_gene: TRBV4-1
CDR3aa: CASSQARLAGNEQFF

len: 15
j_gene: TRBJ1-2
abundance: many
v_gene: TRBV19
CDR3aa: CASSIVDGTNYGYTF

len: 11
j_gene: TRBJ2-1
abundance: many
v_gene: TRBV12-3/TRBV12-4
CDR3aa: CASSEFNEQFF

len: 16
j_gene: TRBJ2-3
abundance: many
v_gene: TRBV12-3/TRBV12-4
CDR3aa: CASTRTGPLGPDTQYF

len: 15
j_gene: TRBJ2-1
abundance: many
v_gene: TRBV27
CDR3aa: CASSPGTSLRGEQFF

len: 14
j_gene: TRBJ2-2
abundance: many
v_gene: TRBV14
CDR3aa: CASSQDLNTGELFF

len: 14
j_gene: TRBJ2-1
abundance: few
v_gene: TRBV29-1
CDR3aa: CSVDPQSSYNEQFF

len: 15
j_gene: TRBJ2-3
abundance: many
v_gene: TRBV11-2
CDR3aa: CASSFLDRAADTQYF

len: 11
j_gene: TRBJ2-6
abundance: .
v_gene: TRBV7-6
CDR3aa: CAVGGANVLTF

len: 13
j_gene: TRBJ1-1
abundance: many
v_gene: TRBV12-3/TRBV12-4
CDR3aa: CASSFNMHTEAFF

len: 12
j_gene: TRBJ2-1
abundance: many
v_gene: TRBV2
CDR3aa: CASMEMSGVQFF

len: 16
j_gene: TRBJ2-1
abundance: many
v_gene: TRBV15
CDR3aa: CATSRGPGQGFNEQFF

len: 12
j_gene: TRBJ2-3
abundance: many
v_gene: TRBV12-3/TRBV12-4
CDR3aa: CASSLRPDTQYF

len: 13
j_gene: TRBJ1-4
abundance: many
v_gene: TRBV28
CDR3aa: CASRGQGGEKLFF

len: 12
j_gene: TRBJ2-1
abundance: few
v_gene: TRBV5-1
CDR3aa: CASSLERYEQFF

len: 15
j_gene: TRBJ2-1
abundance: many
v_gene: TRBV7-1
CDR3aa: CASSSAGGTYNEQFF

len: 16
j_gene: TRBJ2-3
abundance: many
v_gene: TRBV12-3/TRBV12-4
CDR3aa: CASSSISKPSTDTQYF

len: 11
j_gene: TRBJ2-7
abundance: many
v_gene: TRBV10-3
CDR3aa: CAISASYEQYF

len: 15
j_gene: TRBJ2-7
abundance: .
v_gene: TRBV29-1
CDR3aa: CSVEEDVTGGYEQYF

len: 17
j_gene: TRBJ2-7
abundance: many
v_gene: TRBV13
CDR3aa: CASTLGLAGERSYEQYF

len: 15
j_gene: TRBJ2-2
abundance: many
v_gene: TRBV24-1
CDR3aa: CATSEGHLNTGELFF

len: 15
j_gene: TRBJ2-1
abundance: few
v_gene: TRBV12-5
CDR3aa: CASGFPSGDRLEQFF

len: 12
j_gene: TRBJ1-6
abundance: many
v_gene: TRBV20-1
CDR3aa: CSARDVNSPLHF

len: 13
j_gene: TRBJ2-1
abundance: many
v_gene: TRBV3-1
CDR3aa: CASSQGGGDEQFF

len: 14
j_gene: TRBJ2-5
abundance: many
v_gene: TRBV11-1
CDR3aa: CASLGLKYQETQYF

len: 12
j_gene: TRBJ1-2
abundance: few
v_gene: TRBV29-1
CDR3aa: CSVVDSNYGYTF

len: 13
j_gene: TRBJ2-1
abundance: many
v_gene: TRBV28
CDR3aa: CASSQWGYNEQFF

len: 14
j_gene: TRBJ1-5
abundance: many
v_gene: TRBV20-1
CDR3aa: CSARDTTGYQPQHF

len: 15
j_gene: TRBJ1-1
abundance: many
v_gene: TRBV4-2
CDR3aa: CASSKDRGMNTEAFF

len: 14
j_gene: TRBJ1-2
abundance: many
v_gene: TRBV11-1
CDR3aa: CASSLPGQPHGYTF

len: 15
j_gene: TRBJ1-1
abundance: many
v_gene: TRBV29-1
CDR3aa: CSVIPGHHRPTEAFF

len: 14
j_gene: TRBJ1-4
abundance: many
v_gene: TRBV6-1
CDR3aa: CASRPNRVGEKLFF

len: 16
j_gene: TRBJ2-3
abundance: many
v_gene: TRBV12-3/TRBV12-4
CDR3aa: CASRALGTLSTDTQYF

len: 13
j_gene: TRBJ1-1
abundance: many
v_gene: TRBV14
CDR3aa: CASSSSATSSAFF

len: 15
j_gene: TRBJ2-5
abundance: few
v_gene: TRBV11-2
CDR3aa: CASSLGQRGPETQYF

len: 16
j_gene: TRBJ2-1
abundance: few
v_gene: TRBV20-1
CDR3aa: CSARGRVGVNIDEQFF

len: 15
j_gene: TRBJ1-5
abundance: many
v_gene: TRBV20-1
CDR3aa: CSASGRATNNQPQHF

len: 15
j_gene: TRBJ1-4
abundance: many
v_gene: TRBV4-2
CDR3aa: CASSQGTATNEKLFF

len: 15
j_gene: TRBJ1-3
abundance: .
v_gene: TRBV14
CDR3aa: CASSPLGTSGNTIYF

len: 13
j_gene: TRBJ2-3
abundance: many
v_gene: TRBV2
CDR3aa: CASVNAGTDTQYF

len: 15
j_gene: TRBJ2-5
abundance: many
v_gene: TRBV11-2
CDR3aa: CASSEPGTSGGAQYF

len: 13
j_gene: TRBJ2-3
abundance: .
v_gene: TRBV11-1
CDR3aa: CASSPDSADTQYF

len: 16
j_gene: TRBJ1-4
abundance: .
v_gene: TRBV18
CDR3aa: CASSPRVLSTNEKLFF

len: 16
j_gene: TRBJ1-6
abundance: many
v_gene: TRBV2
CDR3aa: CASSATGTGANSPLHF

len: 14
j_gene: TRBJ2-5
abundance: many
v_gene: TRBV9
CDR3aa: CASSVSLTTETQYF

len: 15
j_gene: TRBJ2-1
abundance: many
v_gene: TRBV24-1
CDR3aa: CATSDGRGRSNEQFF

len: 15
j_gene: TRBJ1-6
abundance: many
v_gene: TRBV4-1
CDR3aa: CASSQDPGTHSPLHF

len: 18
j_gene: TRBJ1-1
abundance: many
v_gene: TRBV7-1
CDR3aa: CASSSKTTGGVLNTEAFF

len: 14
j_gene: TRBJ1-3
abundance: many
v_gene: TRBV11-2
CDR3aa: CASSSDSTGNTIYF

len: 15
j_gene: TRBJ1-5
abundance: many
v_gene: TRBV28
CDR3aa: CASSRYRGGNQPQHF

len: 16
j_gene: TRBJ2-5
abundance: .
v_gene: TRBV7-6
CDR3aa: CASSDFSGSYKRTQYF

len: 16
j_gene: TRBJ1-4
abundance: many
v_gene: TRBV20-1
CDR3aa: CSARDDLGTTNEKLFF

len: 15
j_gene: TRBJ2-7
abundance: few
v_gene: TRBV19
CDR3aa: CASSIVDRGHSWQYF

len: 15
j_gene: TRBJ1-5
abundance: many
v_gene: TRBV10-3
CDR3aa: CAITPDRASNQPQHF

len: 12
j_gene: TRBJ1-1
abundance: many
v_gene: TRBV27
CDR3aa: CASSLSNNEAFF